Listed below are T cell receptor beta chains from one sample, sequenced in a study of regulatory T cells in long-lasting Graves disease. TCRdb itself ran the multiplex PCR reads through MiXCR, one entry per CDR3 protein. The table has about 200,000 distinct CDR3 sequences, roughly 19% seen once. The data were also submitted as part of a second study, on T cells in Graves' hyperthyroidism and ophthalmopathy.

Sequenced material: peripheral blood mononuclear cells (PBMCs), taken at new diagnosis, from a patient treated with antithyroid drugs. The receptors were sampled from a woman aged 25 to 39 with Graves disease. Each CDR3 is given with its conserved first and last residue. The order of the fields is V gene, J gene, D gene, clone size, CDR3 protein, CDR3 DNA. D genes are given only for firm matches. Not every row has a clone size; where given, it reads once, few, many or a size class.

v_call: TRBV4-1; j_call: TRBJ1-3; d_call: TRBD1; clone_size: .; cdr3_aa: CASSQGSRTGPGNTIYF; cdr3_nt: TGCGCCAGCAGCCAAGGGTCCAGGACAGGGCCCGGAAACACCATATATTTT
v_call: TRBV2; j_call: TRBJ2-6; d_call: .; clone_size: .; cdr3_aa: CASIRGGGVSGANVLTF; cdr3_nt: TGTGCCAGCATAAGGGGGGGAGGGGTTTCTGGGGCCAACGTCCTGACTTTC
v_call: TRBV5-6; j_call: TRBJ2-7; d_call: .; clone_size: many; cdr3_aa: CASSLVGWGNYEQYF; cdr3_nt: TGTGCCAGCAGCTTGGTCGGGTGGGGCAACTACGAGCAGTACTTC
v_call: TRBV30; j_call: TRBJ1-5; d_call: .; clone_size: .; cdr3_aa: CAWSERGQPQHF; cdr3_nt: TGTGCCTGGAGTGAAAGGGGGCAGCCCCAGCATTTT
v_call: TRBV7-6; j_call: TRBJ2-1; d_call: TRBD2; clone_size: many; cdr3_aa: CASSPPTSGGDEQFF; cdr3_nt: TGTGCCAGCAGCCCCCCGACTAGCGGCGGGGATGAGCAGTTCTTC
v_call: TRBV12-3/TRBV12-4; j_call: TRBJ1-1; d_call: TRBD1; clone_size: many; cdr3_aa: CASTLGGPDTEAFF; cdr3_nt: TGTGCCAGCACCCTAGGGGGCCCGGACACTGAAGCTTTCTTT
v_call: TRBV20-1; j_call: TRBJ1-5; d_call: .; clone_size: .; cdr3_aa: CSAMNQGRSNQPQHF; cdr3_nt: TGCAGTGCTATGAACCAAGGGAGAAGCAATCAGCCCCAGCATTTT
v_call: TRBV6-5; j_call: TRBJ1-1; d_call: .; clone_size: many; cdr3_aa: CASSYLLGGGMNTEAFF; cdr3_nt: TGTGCCAGCAGTTACCTTTTGGGGGGGGGGATGAACACTGAAGCTTTCTTT
v_call: TRBV18; j_call: TRBJ1-1; d_call: .; clone_size: many; cdr3_aa: CASSPSGKTEAFF; cdr3_nt: TGTGCCAGCTCACCTTCAGGGAAGACTGAAGCTTTCTTT
v_call: TRBV15; j_call: TRBJ1-1; d_call: .; clone_size: many; cdr3_aa: CATSRVERDTEAFF; cdr3_nt: TGTGCCACCAGCAGAGTGGAAAGGGACACTGAAGCTTTCTTT
v_call: TRBV11-1; j_call: TRBJ2-3; d_call: TRBD1; clone_size: many; cdr3_aa: CASSLRRDRGRVDTQYF; cdr3_nt: TGTGCCAGCAGCTTAAGACGGGACAGGGGGCGAGTAGATACGCAGTATTTT
v_call: TRBV6-1; j_call: TRBJ1-2; d_call: .; clone_size: many; cdr3_aa: CASREGGYGYTF; cdr3_nt: TGTGCCAGCAGGGAAGGGGGCTATGGCTACACCTTC
v_call: TRBV30; j_call: TRBJ1-5; d_call: .; clone_size: many; cdr3_aa: CAWSAGLNNQPQHF; cdr3_nt: TGTGCCTGGAGCGCCGGACTGAACAATCAGCCCCAGCATTTT
v_call: TRBV10-2; j_call: TRBJ1-2; d_call: .; clone_size: many; cdr3_aa: CASGQETNYGYTF; cdr3_nt: TGTGCCAGCGGCCAGGAGACTAACTATGGCTACACCTTC
v_call: TRBV7-9; j_call: TRBJ1-2; d_call: .; clone_size: many; cdr3_aa: CASSQTQGYGYTF; cdr3_nt: TGTGCCAGCAGCCAAACCCAAGGCTATGGCTACACCTTC
v_call: TRBV7-3; j_call: TRBJ1-2; d_call: TRBD1; clone_size: many; cdr3_aa: CASSTQGQGYGYTF; cdr3_nt: TGTGCCAGCAGCACCCAGGGACAGGGTTATGGCTACACCTTC
v_call: TRBV28; j_call: TRBJ2-7; d_call: TRBD2; clone_size: many; cdr3_aa: CASSVPGTTTYEQYF; cdr3_nt: TGTGCCAGCAGTGTTCCCGGGACTACCACCTACGAGCAGTACTTC
v_call: TRBV3-1; j_call: TRBJ2-5; d_call: .; clone_size: many; cdr3_aa: CASSPLKETQYF; cdr3_nt: TGTGCCAGCAGCCCCTTAAAAGAGACCCAGTACTTC
v_call: TRBV5-4; j_call: TRBJ2-7; d_call: TRBD2; clone_size: many; cdr3_aa: CASSLRREAGEQYF; cdr3_nt: TGTGCCAGCAGCCTCCGGCGGGAGGCGGGCGAGCAGTACTTC
v_call: TRBV7-8; j_call: TRBJ1-2; d_call: .; clone_size: few; cdr3_aa: CASSLVGSDGYTF; cdr3_nt: TGTGCCAGCAGCTTAGTAGGGTCTGATGGCTACACCTTC